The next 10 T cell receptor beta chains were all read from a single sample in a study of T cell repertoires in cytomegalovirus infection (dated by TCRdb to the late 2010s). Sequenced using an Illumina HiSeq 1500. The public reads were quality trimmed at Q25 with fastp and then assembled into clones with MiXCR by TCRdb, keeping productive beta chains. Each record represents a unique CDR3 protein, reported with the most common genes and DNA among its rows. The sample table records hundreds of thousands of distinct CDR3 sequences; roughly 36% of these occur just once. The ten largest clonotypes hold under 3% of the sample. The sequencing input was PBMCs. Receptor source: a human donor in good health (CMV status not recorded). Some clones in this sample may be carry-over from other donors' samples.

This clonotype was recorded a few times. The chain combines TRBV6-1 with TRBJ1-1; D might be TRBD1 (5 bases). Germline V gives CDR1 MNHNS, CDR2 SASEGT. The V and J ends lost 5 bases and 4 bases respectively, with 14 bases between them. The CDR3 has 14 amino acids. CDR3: CASSPEWGGTEAFF. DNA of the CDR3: TGTGCCAGCAGTCCCGAGTGGGGCGGCACTGAAGCTTTCTTT.

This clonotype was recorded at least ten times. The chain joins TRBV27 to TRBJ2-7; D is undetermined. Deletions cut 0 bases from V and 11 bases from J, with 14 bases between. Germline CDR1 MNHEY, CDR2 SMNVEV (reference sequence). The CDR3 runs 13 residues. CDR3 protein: CASSLSFGLREYF. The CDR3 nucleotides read TGTGCCAGCAGTTTATCTTTCGGGTTACGGGAGTACTTC.

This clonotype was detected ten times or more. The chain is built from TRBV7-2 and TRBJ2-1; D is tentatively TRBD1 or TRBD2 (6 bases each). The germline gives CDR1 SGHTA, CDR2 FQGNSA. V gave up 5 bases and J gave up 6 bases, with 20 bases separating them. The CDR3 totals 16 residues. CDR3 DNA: TGTGCCAGCAGCCGCGATCGGGGATGGGGGGCCAATGAGCAGTTCTTC. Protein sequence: CASSRDRGWGANEQFF.

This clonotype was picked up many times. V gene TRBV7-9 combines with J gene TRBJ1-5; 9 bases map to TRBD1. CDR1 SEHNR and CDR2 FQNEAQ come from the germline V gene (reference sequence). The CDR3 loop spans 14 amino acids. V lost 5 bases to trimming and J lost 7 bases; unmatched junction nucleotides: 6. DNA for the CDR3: TGTGCCAGCAGCACAGGGGGCGGTGGCCAGCCCCAGCATTTT. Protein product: CASSTGGGGQPQHF.

CDR3: CASSMVVGAASPTDTQYF. The CDR3 DNA follows: TGTGCCAGTAGTATGGTGGTCGGGGCCGCTTCACCCACAGATACGCAGTATTTT. This chain uses TRBV19 with TRBJ2-3; possibly TRBD1 or TRBD2 for D (5 bases each). V was clipped by 3 bases and J by 2 bases, with 21 bases between them. This CDR3 region has 18 residues. Germline V gene sequence: CDR1 LNHDA, CDR2 SQIVND (reference sequence). Full variable domain (rest looked up from reference TRBV19 and TRBJ2-3): DGGITQSPKYLFRKEGQNVTLSCEQNLNHDAMYWYRQDPGQGLRLIYYSQIVNDFQKGDIAEGYSVSREKKESFPLTVTSAQKNPTAFYLCASSMVVGAASPTDTQYFGPGTRLTVL.

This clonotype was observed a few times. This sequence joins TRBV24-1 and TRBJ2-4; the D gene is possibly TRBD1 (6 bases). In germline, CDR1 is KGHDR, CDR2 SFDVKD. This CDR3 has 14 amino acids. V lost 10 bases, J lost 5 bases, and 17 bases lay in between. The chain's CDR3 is CATAGADDQNIQYF. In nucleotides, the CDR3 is TGTGCCACGGCAGGGGCTGATGATCAAAACATTCAGTACTTC.

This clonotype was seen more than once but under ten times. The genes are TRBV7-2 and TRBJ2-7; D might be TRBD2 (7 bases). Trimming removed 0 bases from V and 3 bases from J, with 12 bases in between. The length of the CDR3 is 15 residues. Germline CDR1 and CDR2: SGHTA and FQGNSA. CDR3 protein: CASSLAGGQDYEQYF. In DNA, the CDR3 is TGTGCCAGCAGCTTAGCGGGGGGGCAAGACTACGAGCAGTACTTC.

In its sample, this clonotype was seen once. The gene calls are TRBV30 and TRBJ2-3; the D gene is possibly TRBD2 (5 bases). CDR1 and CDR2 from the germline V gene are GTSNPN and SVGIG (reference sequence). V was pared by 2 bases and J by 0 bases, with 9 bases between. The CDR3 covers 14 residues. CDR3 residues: CAWSREGSTDTQYF. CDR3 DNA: TGTGCCTGGAGTCGGGAAGGAAGCACAGATACGCAGTATTTT.

The CDR3: CASSPPPGLASTDTQYF. CDR3 in DNA: TGTGCCAGCAGTCCACCACCGGGACTAGCCAGCACAGATACGCAGTATTTT. This chain links TRBV12-3 or TRBV12-4 with TRBJ2-3; 9 nucleotides agree with TRBD2. The V gene end was trimmed by 5 bases and the J gene end by 0 bases; junction bases not matched to a gene: 9. This CDR3 comprises 17 residues.

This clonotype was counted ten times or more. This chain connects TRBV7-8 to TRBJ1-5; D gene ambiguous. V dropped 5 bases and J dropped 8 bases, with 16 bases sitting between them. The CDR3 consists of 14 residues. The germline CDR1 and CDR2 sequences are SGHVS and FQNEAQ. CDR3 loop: CASSIQRTGEPQHF. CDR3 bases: TGTGCCAGCAGCATTCAGAGGACTGGGGAGCCCCAGCATTTT.